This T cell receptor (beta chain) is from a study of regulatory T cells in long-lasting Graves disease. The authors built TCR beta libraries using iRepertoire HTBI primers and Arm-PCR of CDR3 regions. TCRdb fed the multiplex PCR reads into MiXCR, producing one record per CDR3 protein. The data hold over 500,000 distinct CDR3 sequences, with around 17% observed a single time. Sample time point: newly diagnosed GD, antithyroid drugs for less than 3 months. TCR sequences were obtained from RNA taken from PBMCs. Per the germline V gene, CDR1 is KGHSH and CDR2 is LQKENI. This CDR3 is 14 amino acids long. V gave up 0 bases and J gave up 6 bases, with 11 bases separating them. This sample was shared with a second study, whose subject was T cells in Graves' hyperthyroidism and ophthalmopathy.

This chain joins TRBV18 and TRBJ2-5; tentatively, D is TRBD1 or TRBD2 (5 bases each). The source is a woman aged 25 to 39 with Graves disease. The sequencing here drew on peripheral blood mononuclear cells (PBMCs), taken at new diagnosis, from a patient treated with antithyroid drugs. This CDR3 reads CASSPPGTFKTQYF. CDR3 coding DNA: TGTGCCAGCTCACCACCTGGGACGTTTAAGACCCAGTACTTC.